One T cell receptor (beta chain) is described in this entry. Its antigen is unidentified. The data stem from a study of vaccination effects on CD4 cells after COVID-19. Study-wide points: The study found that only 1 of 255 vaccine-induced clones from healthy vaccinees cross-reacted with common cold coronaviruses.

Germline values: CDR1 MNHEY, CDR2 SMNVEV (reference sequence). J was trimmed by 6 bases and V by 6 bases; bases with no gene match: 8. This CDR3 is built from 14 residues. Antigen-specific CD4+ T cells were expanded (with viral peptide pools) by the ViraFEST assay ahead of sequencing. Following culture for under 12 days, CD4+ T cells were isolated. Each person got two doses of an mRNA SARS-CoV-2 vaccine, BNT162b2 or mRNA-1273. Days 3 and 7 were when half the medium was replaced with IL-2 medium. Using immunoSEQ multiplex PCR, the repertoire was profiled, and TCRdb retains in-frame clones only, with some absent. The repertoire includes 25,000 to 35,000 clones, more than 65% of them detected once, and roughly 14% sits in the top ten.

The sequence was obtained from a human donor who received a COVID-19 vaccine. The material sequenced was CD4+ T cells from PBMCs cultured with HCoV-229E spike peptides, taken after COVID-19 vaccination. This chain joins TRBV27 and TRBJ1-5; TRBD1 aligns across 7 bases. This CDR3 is CASSPGQVAQPQHF. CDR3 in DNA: TGTGCCAGCAGCCCAGGACAGGTAGCTCAGCCCCAGCATTTT.